These 5 T cell receptor beta chains were all obtained from the same sample, sequenced in a study of T cell repertoires in cytomegalovirus infection (dated by TCRdb to about 2019). The sequencing machine was an Illumina HiSeq 1500. TCRdb ran its own pipeline on the public reads, namely fastp trimming at Q25 and MiXCR clone calling, and kept in-frame beta chains. Entries are consolidated by CDR3 protein sequence, retaining the most common genes and DNA. This sample comprises approximately 400,000 distinct CDR3 sequences, around 32% of them detected only once. The ten largest make up about an eighth of the sample. The sample comprised PBMCs. All receptors come from a human donor in good health (CMV status not recorded). Some clones in this sample may be carry-over from other donors' samples.

As concerns this clonotype: A clone one base away is much larger, so this may be a read error. The rearrangement joins TRBV27 to TRBJ2-2; TRBD1 aligns across 8 bases. The CDR3 totals 17 residues. CDR1 and CDR2 from the germline V gene are MNHEY and SMNVEV (reference sequence). The CDR3 bases are TGTGCCAGCAGTTTATGGCAGGGGGCGATTAACACCTGGGAGCTGTTTTTT. Amino acid sequence: CASSLWQGAINTWELFF.

A few counts support this clonotype. V usage is TRBV19 and J usage is TRBJ1-1, with TRBD1 matching over 8 bases. Trimming at V came to 2 bases and at J to 4 bases, leaving 9 bases not matched to a gene. Germline loops: CDR1 LNHDA, CDR2 SQIVND (reference sequence). The CDR3 is 16 amino acids. CDR3 sequence: CASSISAGGEGTEAFF. DNA for the CDR3: TGTGCCAGTAGTATAAGCGCAGGGGGCGAGGGCACTGAAGCTTTCTTT.

The chain joins TRBV4-1 to TRBJ2-3; unclear D gene. The CDR3 covers 14 residues. Germline CDR1 reads MGHRA; CDR2 reads YSYEKL. V was cut by 3 bases and J by 4 bases, with 11 bases left in between. CDR3 region: CASSHTVAPDTQYF. The CDR3 DNA follows: TGCGCCAGCAGCCATACGGTTGCCCCAGATACGCAGTATTTT.

V and J are TRBV4-1 and TRBJ1-2; D might be TRBD1 (5 bases). Germline values: CDR1 MGHRA, CDR2 YSYEKL. This CDR3 is built from 16 residues. Trimming cost V 0 bases and J 0 bases, with 11 bases left between them. In DNA, the CDR3 is TGCGCCAGCAGCCAAGAAGAGGGACCTGCTAACTATGGCTACACCTTC. Its translation is CASSQEEGPANYGYTF.

The CDR3 region is CASNPPLGLQPGELFF. The CDR3 bases are TGTGCCAGCAACCCACCACTTGGGCTCCAGCCCGGGGAGCTGTTTTTT. The chain is built from TRBV7-9 and TRBJ2-2; D gene unclear. The CDR3 consists of 16 residues. Germline V gives CDR1 SEHNR, CDR2 FQNEAQ (reference sequence). V dropped 7 bases and J dropped 6 bases, with 21 bases sitting between them.